Sequencing of this T cell receptor (beta chain) was carried out in a study of early T cells in non-severe SARS-CoV-2 infection. Study summary: Bulk RNA isolated from unsorted whole blood underwent sequencing; chains were not paired. Study-wide results and caveats: Database matching using VDJdb favored anti-spike CD8 responses, with private and CD4 specificities left missing.

In this sample, this clonotype turned up a few times. Its matching antigen is unknown. Trimming left V 5 bases short and J 3 bases short, with 11 bases between. Germline lookup yields CDR1 SQVTM and CDR2 ANQGSEA. The CDR3 extends over 13 amino acids. Individual cDNA molecules were tagged with unique molecular identifiers, the study reported. From the 5' RACE reads, TCRdb called clonotypes with MiXCR, one entry per CDR3 protein. Of more than 65,000 distinct CDR3 sequences in the sample, 9.5% to 15% were seen once. Sequencing used whole blood, obtained at baseline. The genes are TRBV29-1 and TRBJ1-3; D remains unclear. This TCR was sampled from an adult who was a healthcare worker with PCR-confirmed SARS-CoV-2 infection or an uninfected control (not recorded which). In nucleotides, the CDR3 is TGCAGCGTTCGGAGCGTCCTTGGAAACACCATATATTTT. Translating gives CSVRSVLGNTIYF.